One sample yielded the 20 T cell receptor beta chains listed below, sequenced in a study of Ad26.COV2.S vaccination and SARS-CoV-2 variants. Sequencing was performed with immunoSEQ multiplex PCR; in TCRdb, only in-frame clones are kept and a portion is missing. The sample gives about 350,000 clones, under 95% of which show up once; about 3.9% is in the top ten. Material: peripheral blood, obtained after recovery from COVID-19. The origin of the receptors is a human donor who had recovered from COVID-19.

Written as DNA, the CDR3 is TGCAGCGTTGTCCCGCAGGCCAGAACCTACGAGCAGTACTTC. This translates into CSVVPQARTYEQYF. The chain links TRBV29-1 to TRBJ2-7; D is ambiguous. The germline V gene encodes CDR1 SQVTM and CDR2 ANQGSEA. Trimming took off 4 bases at V and 2 bases at J, with 15 bases between the two ends. This CDR3 contains 14 residues.

V is TRBV4-1 and J is TRBJ2-6, with D possibly called TRBD1 or TRBD2 (6 bases each). CDR3 length: 15 amino acids. V lost 6 bases, J lost 6 bases, and 15 bases lay in between. CDR1 and CDR2 from the germline V gene are MGHRA and YSYEKL. In DNA, the CDR3 is TGCGCCAGCAGTCGCACGGGGGCTGTGGCCAACGTCCTGACTTTC. Its translation: CASSRTGAVANVLTF.

This rearrangement joins TRBV19 to TRBJ1-6, with a possible D match to TRBD1 (6 bases). V was trimmed by 9 bases and J by 7 bases, leaving 13 bases between them. The CDR3 contains 13 residues. Germline CDR1 is LNHDA and CDR2 is SQIVND (reference sequence). The CDR3 nucleotides read TGTGCCAGCGGGGACACGGGGAATTCACCCCTCCACTTT. Translated, it gives CASGDTGNSPLHF.

This clone was recorded once. This chain links TRBV5-6 with TRBJ2-7; unclear D gene. CDR1 is SGHDT and CDR2 is YYEEEE in the germline V gene. The V end lost 4 bases, the J end lost 0 bases, and 8 bases lay between the germline ends. This CDR3 spans 13 amino acids. The CDR3 region is CASSPTISYEQYF. The CDR3 DNA sequence: TGTGCCAGCAGCCCGACAATCTCCTACGAGCAGTACTTC.

This chain joins TRBV21-1 and TRBJ2-4; whether TRBD2, the table's D call, matches the DNA was not checked. TRBV21-1 is tagged as a pseudogene. The CDR3 sequence is 13 residues long. The CDR3 region has the DNA TGTGCCAGCACCGGGGGGATGATGGACATTCAGTACTTC. Its translation is CASTGGMMDIQYF.

The chain uses TRBV6-2 or TRBV6-3 and TRBJ1-2; D possibly corresponds to TRBD1 (5 bases). CDR3 size: 13 residues. Trimming stripped 6 bases from V and 2 bases from J, with 10 bases between. Looked up from germline, CDR1 is MNHEY and CDR2 is SVGEGT. Here the CDR3 reads CASSRDENYGYTF. The CDR3 region has the DNA TGTGCCAGCAGCCGGGACGAGAACTATGGCTACACCTTC.

V usage is TRBV4-1 and J usage is TRBJ2-7; 9 bases fit TRBD1. CDR3 length: 14 residues. The V segment lost 7 bases and the J segment 2 bases; nucleotides outside the gene matches: 6. In germline, CDR1 is MGHRA, CDR2 YSYEKL. Written as DNA, the CDR3 is TGCGCCAGCACCGCGGGACAGGGCCCCTACGAGCAGTACTTC. Its protein is CASTAGQGPYEQYF.

V usage is TRBV9 and J usage is TRBJ1-3, with D unresolved. The CDR3 runs to 15 residues. The V end was cut by 1 base, the J end by 4 bases, with 12 bases between. Germline CDR1 reads SGDLS; CDR2 reads YYNGEE. CDR3 coding DNA: TGTGCCAGCAGCGTAAGTTCGGCGAGCGGAAACACCATATATTTT. As protein: CASSVSSASGNTIYF.

The chain joins TRBV11-2 to TRBJ2-1; D could derive from TRBD1 or TRBD2 (6 bases each). The CDR3 loop spans 17 amino acids. Per the germline V gene, CDR1 is SGHAT and CDR2 is FQNNGV. The ends were cut back, 5 bases at V and 0 bases at J, with 17 bases in the middle. CDR3 sequence: CASSPPGGHSSYNEQFF. The CDR3 region has the DNA TGTGCCAGCAGCCCGCCCGGGGGCCACAGCTCCTACAATGAGCAGTTCTTC.

This sequence joins TRBV18 and TRBJ1-1; D not resolved. The CDR3 runs to 15 residues. V was cut by 1 base and J by 11 bases, with 20 bases left in between. Germline V CDR1 and CDR2: KGHSH, LQKENI. DNA of the CDR3: TGTGCCAGCTCACCACAGTTCTCTAGGGAGGAGGGCGCTTTCTTT. Translated, it gives CASSPQFSREEGAFF.

The CDR3 region is CSVEFQGVGYTF. The CDR3 coding sequence is TGCAGCGTTGAGTTCCAGGGGGTTGGCTACACCTTC. The J gene is TRBJ1-2, the V gene TRBV29-1, with 7 bases matching TRBD1. CDR1 and CDR2 from the germline V gene are SQVTM and ANQGSEA. V shed 3 bases and J 7 bases; nucleotides not matched to a gene: 5. The CDR3 has 12 amino acids.

The chain employs TRBV5-1 and TRBJ2-3; D is perhaps TRBD2 (7 bases). Trimming shortened V by 5 bases and J by 2 bases, and 21 bases separated the two germline ends. This CDR3 spans 17 amino acids. Germline CDR1 reads SGHRS; CDR2 reads YFSETQ. CDR3 in amino acids: CASRAGAVNLNTDTQYF. CDR3 nucleotide sequence: TGCGCCAGCAGGGCGGGGGCAGTGAACCTGAACACAGATACGCAGTATTTT. Supplemented by reference TRBV5-1 and TRBJ2-3, the full variable domain reads KAGVTQTPRYLIKTRGQQVTLSCSPISGHRSVSWYQQTPGQGLQFLFEYFSETQRNKGNFPGRFSGRQFSNSRSEMNVSTLELGDSALYLCASRAGAVNLNTDTQYFGPGTRLTVL.

The chain has TRBV5-1 and TRBJ2-3; 11 bases are a match to TRBD2. The J segment lost 4 bases and the V segment lost 3 bases, leaving 4 bases of the junction unmatched. Germline CDR1 and CDR2: SGHRS and YFSETQ. This CDR3 region has 15 residues. The CDR3 nucleotides read TGCGCCAGCAGCTCCGAACTAGCGGGGGCAGATACGCAGTATTTT. It codes for CASSSELAGADTQYF.

This clone was recorded only once. The V and J genes are TRBV5-1 and TRBJ1-3, with 7 bases identical to TRBD1. Germline values: CDR1 SGHRS, CDR2 YFSETQ. The CDR3 is made up of 15 amino acids. The V segment lost 4 bases and the J segment 0 bases; nucleotides outside the gene matches: 4. The CDR3 sequence is CASSKGQHSGNTIYF. In nucleotides, the CDR3 is TGCGCCAGCAGCAAGGGACAGCACTCTGGAAACACCATATATTTT.

V gene TRBV4-1 combines with J gene TRBJ2-3; 7 bases fit TRBD1. CDR1 is MGHRA and CDR2 is YSYEKL in the germline V gene. V trimming: 0 bases; J trimming: 4 bases; junction bases outside the gene matches: 4. The CDR3 covers 15 residues. CDR3 nucleotides: TGCGCCAGCAGCCAAGATCCCGGGACAGCAGATACGCAGTATTTT. This sequence encodes CASSQDPGTADTQYF.

The chain carries TRBV6-5 and TRBJ1-3; D possibly corresponds to TRBD1 (5 bases). The CDR3 spans 16 residues. The ends were cut back, 4 bases at V and 2 bases at J, with 15 bases in the middle. Germline CDR1 is MNHEY and CDR2 is SVGAGI. In DNA form, the CDR3 reads TGTGCCAGCAGTTCGGGGCAGGCGGGTCCTGGAAACACCATATATTTT. This translates into CASSSGQAGPGNTIYF.

The V call is TRBV7-9, the J call TRBJ2-1, with D perhaps being TRBD1 or TRBD2 (7 bases each). Germline V gives CDR1 SEHNR, CDR2 FQNEAQ (reference sequence). The V end lost 8 bases, the J end lost 5 bases, and 19 bases lay between the germline ends. The CDR3 is 15 amino acids. Written as DNA, the CDR3 is TGTGCCAGCTCCCAGGGGGGGGCGCATAACAATGAGCAGTTCTTC. It yields the protein CASSQGGAHNNEQFF.

This chain links TRBV4-1 with TRBJ1-2; the D gene is possibly TRBD1 (6 bases). CDR3 length: 15 residues. V gave up 3 bases and J gave up 4 bases, with 15 bases separating them. The germline gives CDR1 MGHRA, CDR2 YSYEKL. CDR3 in DNA: TGCGCCAGCAGCCACCGTGAGGGGGGTGGCTATGGCTACACCTTC. This translates into CASSHREGGGYGYTF.

The gene calls are TRBV11-2 and TRBJ1-4, with TRBD1 as a possible D gene (5 bases). The CDR3 runs 14 residues. Germline V lookup: CDR1 SGHAT, CDR2 FQNNGV. V lost 8 bases and J lost 7, with 17 bases in between. The CDR3 here is CASGPAGRSEKLFF. Here the CDR3 DNA reads TGTGCCAGCGGCCCGGCGGGGCGAAGTGAAAAACTGTTTTTT.

The chain recombines TRBV7-9 with TRBJ1-2; D gene ambiguous. Per germline, CDR1 SEHNR and CDR2 FQNEAQ (reference sequence). Trimming shortened V by 5 bases and J by 4 bases, and 11 bases separated the two germline ends. The CDR3 is made up of 13 amino acids. CDR3: CASSLTALYGYTF. The CDR3 coding sequence is TGTGCCAGCAGCCTTACAGCCCTCTATGGCTACACCTTC.